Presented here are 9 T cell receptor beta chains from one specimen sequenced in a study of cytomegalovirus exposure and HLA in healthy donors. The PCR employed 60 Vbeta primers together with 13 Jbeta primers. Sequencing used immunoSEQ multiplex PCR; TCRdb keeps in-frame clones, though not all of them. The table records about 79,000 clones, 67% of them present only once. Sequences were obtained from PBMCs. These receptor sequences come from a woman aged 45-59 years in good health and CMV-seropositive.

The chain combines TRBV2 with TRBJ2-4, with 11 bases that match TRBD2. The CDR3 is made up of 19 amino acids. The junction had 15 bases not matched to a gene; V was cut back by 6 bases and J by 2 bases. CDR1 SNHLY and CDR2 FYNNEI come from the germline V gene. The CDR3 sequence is CASRGHYTSGGFSKNIQYF. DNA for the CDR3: TGTGCCAGCAGGGGACACTATACTAGCGGGGGCTTCTCCAAAAACATTCAGTACTTC.

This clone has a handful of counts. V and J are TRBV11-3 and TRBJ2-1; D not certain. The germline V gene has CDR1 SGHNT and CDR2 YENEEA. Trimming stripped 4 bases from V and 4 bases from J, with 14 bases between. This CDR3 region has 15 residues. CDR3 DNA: TGTGCCAGCAGCTCGCTAGATGCCGGGTACAATGAGCAGTTCTTC. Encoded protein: CASSSLDAGYNEQFF.

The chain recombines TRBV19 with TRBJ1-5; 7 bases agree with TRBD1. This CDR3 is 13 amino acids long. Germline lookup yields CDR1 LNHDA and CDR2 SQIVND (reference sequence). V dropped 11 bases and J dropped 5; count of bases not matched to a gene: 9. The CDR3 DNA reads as TGTGCCTCACGACAGGGACCTTATCAGCCCCAGCATTTT. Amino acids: CASRQGPYQPQHF.

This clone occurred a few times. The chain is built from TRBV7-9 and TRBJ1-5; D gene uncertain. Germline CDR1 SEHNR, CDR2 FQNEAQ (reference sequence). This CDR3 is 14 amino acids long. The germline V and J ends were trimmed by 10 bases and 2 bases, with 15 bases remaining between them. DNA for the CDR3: TGTGCCACCATGAGGCGGTCCCGCAATCAGCCCCAGCATTTT. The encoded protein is CATMRRSRNQPQHF.

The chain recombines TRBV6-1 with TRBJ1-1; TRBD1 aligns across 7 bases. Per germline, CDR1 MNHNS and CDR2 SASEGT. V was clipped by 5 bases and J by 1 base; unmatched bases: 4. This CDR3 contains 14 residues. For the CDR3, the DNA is TGTGCCAGCAGTCTCCGGACAGGGAACACTGAAGCTTTCTTT. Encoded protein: CASSLRTGNTEAFF.

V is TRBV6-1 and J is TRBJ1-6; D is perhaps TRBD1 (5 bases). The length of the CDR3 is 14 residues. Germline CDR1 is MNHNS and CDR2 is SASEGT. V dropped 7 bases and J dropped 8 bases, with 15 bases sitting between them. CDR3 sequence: CASNFRVFDSPLHF. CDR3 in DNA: TGTGCCAGCAACTTCAGGGTTTTCGATTCACCCCTCCACTTT.

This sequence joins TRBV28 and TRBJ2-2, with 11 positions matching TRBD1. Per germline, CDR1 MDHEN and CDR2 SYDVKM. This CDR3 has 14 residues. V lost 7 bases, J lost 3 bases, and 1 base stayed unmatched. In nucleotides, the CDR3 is TGTGCCAGCATGGGACAGGGGGACACCGGGGAGCTGTTTTTT. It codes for CASMGQGDTGELFF.

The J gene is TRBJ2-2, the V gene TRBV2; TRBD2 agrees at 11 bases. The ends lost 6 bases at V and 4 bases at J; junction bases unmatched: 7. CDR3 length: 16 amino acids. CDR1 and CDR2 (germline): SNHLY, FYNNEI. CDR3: CASRYLLAGGTGELFF. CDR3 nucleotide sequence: TGTGCCAGCAGGTACCTCCTAGCGGGGGGCACCGGGGAGCTGTTTTTT.

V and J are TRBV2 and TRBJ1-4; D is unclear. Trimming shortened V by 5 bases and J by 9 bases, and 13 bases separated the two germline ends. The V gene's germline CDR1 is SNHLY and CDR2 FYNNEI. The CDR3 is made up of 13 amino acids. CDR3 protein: CASSTSPGKKLFF. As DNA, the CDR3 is TGTGCCAGCAGTACCTCCCCGGGGAAAAAACTGTTTTTT.